This is a list of T cell receptor beta chains from one sample in a study of blood T cell repertoires in COVID-19. The method was immunoSEQ multiplex PCR; TCRdb's version includes in-frame clones alone and lacks a portion of them. The table shows about 320,000 clones, with approximately 89% occurring only once. Input material: peripheral blood. These receptors all stem from a woman in her twenties or thirties with COVID-19, enrolled during active disease. The CDR3 runs from the conserved cysteine through the conserved F or W. The D gene is left open where the match is weak. The listing skips clone size in some rows; elsewhere it reads once, few, many or a size class.

d_gene,abundance,v_gene,j_gene,CDR3nt,CDR3aa
TRBD1,NA,TRBV7-9,TRBJ1-6,TGTGCCAGCAGCTTAGGGACAGGCAGAGGATCACCCCTCCACTTT,CASSLGTGRGSPLHF
TRBD1,once,TRBV6-5,TRBJ1-4,TGTGCCAGCAAGACAGGGGGCGCCGGTGAAAAACTGTTTTTT,CASKTGGAGEKLFF
NA,NA,TRBV12-5,TRBJ2-5,TGTGCTAGTGGGGAAAGCGGCCCCAAGAGAGAGACCCAGTACTTC,CASGESGPKRETQYF
NA,NA,TRBV2,TRBJ2-3,TGTGCCAGCAGTTTCTCAGGGGGCACAGATACGCAGTATTTT,CASSFSGGTDTQYF
NA,NA,TRBV15,TRBJ1-3,TGTGCCACCAGCAGATCCGTGAGCTCTGGAAACACCATATATTTT,CATSRSVSSGNTIYF
NA,NA,TRBV7-9,TRBJ1-2,TGTGCCAGCAGCCCAACGGGACACCCGGGGTATGGCTACACCTTC,CASSPTGHPGYGYTF
TRBD1,NA,TRBV7-9,TRBJ2-7,TGTGCCAGCGCGTTACAGGGGGGACCCTACGAGCAGTACTTC,CASALQGGPYEQYF
TRBD2,NA,TRBV6-4,TRBJ2-1,TGTGCCAGCTCGACGATCGGGGGGAAGGATGAGCAGTTCTTC,CASSTIGGKDEQFF
TRBD1,NA,TRBV12-3/TRBV12-4,TRBJ1-5,TGTGCCAGCAGTCTGGACAGGGGTCAGCCCCAGCATTTT,CASSLDRGQPQHF
NA,NA,TRBV10-2,TRBJ1-5,TGCGCCAGCTGCCCAGGGGTTGTGCAGCCCCAGCATTTT,CASCPGVVQPQHF
NA,NA,TRBV2,TRBJ1-3,TGTGCCAGCAGTGAAGCGGGGGGGTATGGAAACACCATATATTTT,CASSEAGGYGNTIYF
NA,many,TRBV7-9,TRBJ1-2,TGTGCCAGCACCTCTGGGGGCCCGGATGACTTCTATGGCTACACCTTC,CASTSGGPDDFYGYTF
NA,NA,TRBV6-5,TRBJ1-1,TGTGCCAGCAGTTACCAAGGGGGACCCAGAGTGGCTGAAGCTTTCTTT,CASSYQGGPRVAEAFF
TRBD2,NA,TRBV11-2,TRBJ2-2,TGTGCCAGCAGACCCCGTAGCGGGGACGCCGGGGAGCTGTTTTTT,CASRPRSGDAGELFF
TRBD1,NA,TRBV27,TRBJ1-2,TGTGCCAGCAGGCGAGGGGGCGACTATGGCTACACCTTC,CASRRGGDYGYTF
NA,NA,TRBV6-4,TRBJ2-1,TGTGCCAGCAGTGACCCAGGGAATGGCGATGAGCAGTTCTTC,CASSDPGNGDEQFF
NA,NA,TRBV18,TRBJ1-2,TGTGCCAGCTCACTCCGTCAGGGCGATGGCTACACCTTC,CASSLRQGDGYTF
TRBD1,NA,TRBV25-1,TRBJ1-2,TGTGCCAGCAGTGCCTATACAGGGGGCGACTATGGCTACACCTTC,CASSAYTGGDYGYTF
NA,NA,TRBV7-7,TRBJ2-5,TGTGCTAGCAGCTTAGTACCGGGGGTAGAGACCCAGTACTTC,CASSLVPGVETQYF
NA,NA,TRBV5-4,TRBJ1-3,TGTGCCAGCAGCTTTTTTGACAGGCGGACTGGAAACACCATATATTTT,CASSFFDRRTGNTIYF